The clone carrying this T cell receptor beta chain was seen repeatedly, ten times or more. Its antigen is not known. This entry comes from a study of human T cells and chemical hapten exposure. Study-level background: Patch tests delivered 0.01% DPC to the upper back and were evaluated at 6 days.

The CDR3 runs 12 residues. Trimming cost V 6 bases and J 4 bases; bases outside gene matches: 3. The V gene's germline CDR1 is SQVTM and CDR2 ANQGSEA. TCRdb redid the calling of the RACE reads with MiXCR, one entry per CDR3 protein. The sample includes about 73,000 distinct CDR3 sequences, over 6.5% of them seen just once. Whole-study results and caveats: Clustering by CDR3 similarity yielded significantly more large clusters from expanded TCRs than controls.

This sample's time point: patch test 2, 6 weeks after DPC sensitization. Treatment noted: therapeutic diphenylcyclopropenone sensitization with weekly scalp DPC. Blood draws came before every patch-test application. The sequenced sample was whole blood, obtained in connection with sensitization to the hapten diphenylcyclopropenone (DPC). The TCR was taken from a woman in her fifties or sixties with alopecia areata. Some clones in this sample may be carry-over from other donors' samples. The chain carries TRBV29-1 and TRBJ1-1; 9 nucleotides line up with TRBD1. The DNA for the CDR3 is TGCAGCGTACAGGGGGCGGCCACTGAAGCTTTCTTT. Encoded protein: CSVQGAATEAFF.